This TCR beta chain was identified during a study of cytomegalovirus exposure and HLA in healthy donors. Comment on this clone: Its specificity is not known.

The method was immunoSEQ multiplex PCR; TCRdb's version includes in-frame clones alone and lacks a portion of them. The sample consists of about 270,000 clones, approximately 86% of them appearing once. The donors were in the approximately 110-subject validation cohort; that cohort was separate from the roughly 680-subject first cohort. The CDR3 runs 15 residues. Germline assignment: CDR1 MDHEN and CDR2 SYDVKM. The V end was cut by 1 base, the J end by 2 bases, with 11 bases between. General study points: In vitro, a few CMV-associated chains proved specific for CMV antigens.

The sequence derives from a woman aged 18-29 years in good health and CMV-seronegative. Specimen: PBMCs. V usage is TRBV28 and J usage is TRBJ1-2, with no clear D. The CDR3 sequence is CASSLYPGANYGYTF. The DNA of the CDR3 is TGTGCCAGCAGTTTATACCCGGGAGCCAACTATGGCTACACCTTC.